Below, 21 T cell receptor beta chains from the same sample are listed, as sequenced in a study of blood T cell repertoires in COVID-19 (dated by TCRdb to about 2020). The library came from the immunoSEQ multiplex PCR assay. TCRdb provides this immuneACCESS table in a form limited to in-frame rearrangements. Some clones are lacking; in checked studies, under half of them reflect an unresolved V gene, and why the rest are absent is not known. This sample is represented by about 76,000 clones; around nine tenths of them were singletons. The top ten hold 5.8% of the sample. What was sequenced was peripheral blood. These receptors were collected from a human donor in a cohort sampled during active COVID-19.

This clone was recorded once. The gene calls are TRBV4-2 and TRBJ2-1; the D gene is possibly TRBD1 (6 bases). The CDR3 covers 16 residues. The ends were cut back, 1 base at V and 4 bases at J, with 14 bases in the middle. The germline CDR1 and CDR2 sequences are LGHNA and YNFKEQ. The CDR3 here is CASSQVGGVGYNEQFF. The CDR3 nucleotides read TGTGCCAGCAGCCAAGTTGGGGGCGTCGGATACAATGAGCAGTTCTTC.

The gene calls are TRBV5-8 and TRBJ1-5; a possible D gene is TRBD1 (5 bases). Germline assignment: CDR1 SGHTS and CDR2 YDEGEE. The CDR3 runs 15 residues. Between the trimmed V and J ends, which lost 3 bases and 2 bases, there was a span of 12 bases. This CDR3 reads CASSSGGRGNQPQHF. The CDR3 DNA is TGTGCCAGCAGCTCCGGGGGAAGGGGCAATCAGCCCCAGCATTTT.

The gene calls are TRBV10-2 and TRBJ1-1; 9 bases align to TRBD1. V dropped 11 bases and J dropped 11; count of bases not matched to a gene: 15. Germline V lookup: CDR1 WSHSY, CDR2 SAAADI. The CDR3 loop spans 13 amino acids. CDR3 coding DNA: TGCGCCGCTAGACGGGACAGGGCGGATGGGGCTTTCTTT. This codes for CAARRDRADGAFF.

The gene calls are TRBV19 and TRBJ2-2, with 7 bases that match TRBD1. The CDR3 loop spans 19 amino acids. Germline CDR1 reads LNHDA; CDR2 reads SQIVND (reference sequence). After removal of 4 bases from V and 7 bases from J, the junction contained 21 bases not matched to a gene. The CDR3 protein is CASSNTGQRRVPWFGELFF. CDR3 nucleotides: TGTGCCAGTAGTAACACGGGACAGCGACGCGTCCCTTGGTTCGGGGAGCTGTTTTTT.

The rearrangement links TRBV7-8 to TRBJ2-7, with 9 bases identical to TRBD2. The CDR3 is 15 residues long. V lost 5 bases to trimming and J lost 5 bases; unmatched junction nucleotides: 10. In germline, CDR1 is SGHVS, CDR2 FQNEAQ. The CDR3 loop reads CASSGGAGGRNEQYF. The CDR3 DNA reads TGTGCCAGCAGCGGAGGGGCGGGGGGGCGGAACGAGCAGTACTTC.

This clone turned up a few times. This rearrangement joins TRBV27 to TRBJ2-1; the match to TRBD1 covers 7 bases. V lost 4 bases and J lost 3; bases outside the gene matches: 6. CDR1 is MNHEY, CDR2 SMNVEV, per germline (reference sequence). This CDR3 comprises 15 residues. CDR3 region: CASSSRQGYYNEQFF. The CDR3 DNA follows: TGTGCCAGCAGTTCCAGACAGGGCTACTACAATGAGCAGTTCTTC.

This clone was seen only once. The rearrangement uses TRBV4-2 and TRBJ2-2, with D tentatively TRBD1 (6 bases). The CDR3 is 18 residues long. From germline, CDR1 is LGHNA and CDR2 YNFKEQ. Trimming stripped 3 bases from V and 2 bases from J, with 19 bases between. CDR3 protein: CASSHVLAGTTNTGELFF. As DNA, the CDR3 is TGTGCCAGCAGCCACGTCCTCGCCGGGACAACTAACACCGGGGAGCTGTTTTTT.

This clone was observed a single time. The V call is TRBV19, the J call TRBJ2-3; D perhaps matches TRBD2 (6 bases). The CDR3 totals 16 residues. With 9 bases removed from V and 2 bases from J, the gap between germline ends came to 21 bases. Germline V lookup: CDR1 LNHDA, CDR2 SQIVND (reference sequence). CDR3: CARKLGTPPDTDTQYF. CDR3 in DNA: TGTGCCAGGAAGCTCGGGACTCCACCGGACACAGATACGCAGTATTTT. Complete variable domain (other parts from reference TRBV19 and TRBJ2-3): DGGITQSPKYLFRKEGQNVTLSCEQNLNHDAMYWYRQDPGQGLRLIYYSQIVNDFQKGDIAEGYSVSREKKESFPLTVTSAQKNPTAFYLCARKLGTPPDTDTQYFGPGTRLTVL.

The chain recombines TRBV7-2 with TRBJ2-2, with a tentative D call TRBD1 (6 bases). CDR1 and CDR2 (germline): SGHTA, FQGNSA. The CDR3 length is 15 residues. Trimming removed 5 bases from V and 5 bases from J, with 15 bases in between. The CDR3 reads CASSTGTRDTGELFF. CDR3 DNA sequence: TGTGCCAGCAGCACCGGGACAAGGGATACCGGGGAGCTGTTTTTT. Based on the CDR3 plus reference TRBV7-2 and TRBJ2-2, the full variable domain is GAGVSQSPSNKVTEKGKDVELRCDPISGHTALYWYRQSLGQGLEFLIYFQGNSAPDKSGLPSDRFSAERTGGSVSTLTIQRTQQEDSAVYLCASSTGTRDTGELFFGEGSRLTVL.

The V gene is TRBV5-1, the J gene TRBJ1-2, with 7 bases lining up with TRBD1. The CDR3 runs 15 residues. The V gene end was trimmed by 3 bases and the J gene end by 1 base; junction bases not matched to a gene: 6. Germline-derived CDR1 and CDR2 are SGHRS and YFSETQ. The DNA for the CDR3 is TGCGCCAGCAGCTCGACAGGGTATGGTAACTATGGCTACACCTTC. Its translation: CASSSTGYGNYGYTF.

The CDR3 sequence: CASSLGLVETQYF. The DNA for the CDR3 is TGTGCCAGCAGTTTAGGGCTAGTAGAGACCCAGTACTTC. The chain is built from TRBV12-3 or TRBV12-4 and TRBJ2-5; D not certain. Trimming took 1 base from V and 4 from J, leaving 7 bases between them. CDR3 length equals 13 residues.

The chain is built from TRBV30 and TRBJ1-2, with D unclear. V lost 2 bases, J lost 5 bases, and 12 bases lay in between. This CDR3 has 13 residues. Germline V CDR1 and CDR2: GTSNPN, SVGIG (reference sequence). Here the CDR3 DNA reads TGTGCCTGGAGTAACCCGGGAGGATATGGCTACACCTTC. This sequence encodes CAWSNPGGYGYTF. The variable domain in full, completed from reference TRBV30 and TRBJ1-2, reads SQTIHQWPATLVQPVGSPLSLECTVEGTSNPNLYWYRQAAGRGLQLLFYSVGIGQISSEVPQNLSASRPQDRQFILSSKKLLLSDSGFYLCAWSNPGGYGYTFGSGTRLTVV.

The chain carries TRBV30 and TRBJ1-3, with TRBD1 identical over 7 bases. From germline, CDR1 is GTSNPN and CDR2 SVGIG (reference sequence). The junction had 12 bases not matched to a gene; V was cut back by 1 base and J by 0 bases. The CDR3 consists of 18 residues. This CDR3 reads CAWSGSGATGNSGNTIYF. The CDR3 coding sequence is TGTGCCTGGAGTGGGTCAGGGGCGACAGGGAACTCTGGAAACACCATATATTTT.

The V call is TRBV2, the J call TRBJ1-5; 9 positions match TRBD1. The CDR3 has 15 amino acids. The germline V gene encodes CDR1 SNHLY and CDR2 FYNNEI. Trimming at V came to 7 bases and at J to 6 bases, leaving 10 bases not matched to a gene. CDR3 sequence (DNA): TGTGCCAGCAATAGGGGGACAGGGATCGGTCAGCCCCAGCATTTT. It is translated as CASNRGTGIGQPQHF.

The chain employs TRBV7-2 and TRBJ2-1, with 10 bases fitting TRBD2. The junction had 4 bases not matched to a gene; V was cut back by 1 base and J by 4 bases. The CDR3 spans 16 residues. Germline lookup yields CDR1 SGHTA and CDR2 FQGNSA. The CDR3 region has the DNA TGTGCCAGCAGCTTAGTTGCTAGCGGGGGATACAATGAGCAGTTCTTC. This gives the protein CASSLVASGGYNEQFF.

CDR3 sequence reads: CASSLWGGQALHF. Here the CDR3 DNA reads TGTGCCAGCAGCTTATGGGGAGGTCAGGCCCTCCACTTT. The chain carries TRBV11-2 and TRBJ1-6; D remains ambiguous. Per the germline V gene, CDR1 is SGHAT and CDR2 is FQNNGV. The V gene lost 2 bases and the J gene lost 14 bases, with 13 bases spanning the gap. The CDR3 contains 13 residues. The whole variable domain, remainder taken from reference TRBV11-2 and TRBJ1-6, is EAGVAQSPRYKIIEKRQSVAFWCNPISGHATLYWYQQILGQGPKLLIQFQNNGVVDDSQLPKDRFSAERLKGVDSTLKIQPAKLEDSAVYLCASSLWGGQALHFGNGTRLTVT.

This clone was seen only a few times. This sequence joins TRBV7-2 and TRBJ1-4, with TRBD1 matching 8 bases. CDR1 and CDR2 from the germline V gene are SGHTA and FQGNSA. With V trimmed by 1 base and J by 8 bases, 12 bases remained unmatched. The length of the CDR3 is 17 residues. Here the CDR3 DNA reads TGTGCCAGCAGCTTAGTCAATGTTGGACAGGGTACAGAAAAACTGTTTTTT. Translating it yields CASSLVNVGQGTEKLFF.

The rearrangement joins TRBV6-2 or TRBV6-3 to TRBJ2-1; D is unresolved. The CDR3 contains 11 residues. Trimming took off 5 bases at V and 12 bases at J, with 11 bases between the two ends. Germline CDR1 is MNHEY and CDR2 is SVGEGT. CDR3 in amino acids: CASSKPPGQFF. The CDR3 nucleotides are TGTGCCAGCAGTAAGCCCCCGGGGCAGTTCTTC.

V is TRBV30 and J is TRBJ2-1; 9 bases match TRBD2. The V and J ends lost 7 bases and 4 bases, in that order; junction bases with no gene match: 14. From germline, CDR1 is GTSNPN and CDR2 SVGIG (reference sequence). The CDR3 has 16 amino acids. CDR3 amino acids: CAFPIYGGGGYNEQFF. For the CDR3, the DNA is TGTGCCTTTCCCATCTATGGCGGGGGGGGGTACAATGAGCAGTTCTTC.

V and J are TRBV29-1 and TRBJ2-2; D might be TRBD2 (6 bases). This CDR3 spans 17 amino acids. Trimming took 1 base from V and 7 from J, leaving 22 bases between them. Looked up from germline, CDR1 is SQVTM and CDR2 is ANQGSEA. The CDR3 sequence is CSVEGGWGESSNGELFF. DNA for the CDR3: TGCAGCGTTGAAGGGGGTTGGGGGGAAAGTAGTAACGGGGAGCTGTTTTTT.

This chain uses TRBV19 with TRBJ2-1; 8 bases fit TRBD1. Germline V gene sequence: CDR1 LNHDA, CDR2 SQIVND (reference sequence). The ends lost 4 bases at V and 3 bases at J; junction bases unmatched: 14. The CDR3 consists of 18 residues. CDR3 DNA: TGTGCCAGTAGTAGAAGGGCAGGGGGCCCAAAAAACTACAATGAGCAGTTCTTC. The encoded protein is CASSRRAGGPKNYNEQFF.